The next 23 T cell receptor beta chains were all read from a single sample in a study of blood T cell repertoires in COVID-19. Sequencing was performed with immunoSEQ multiplex PCR; in TCRdb, only in-frame clones are kept and a portion is missing. The profile shows about 200,000 clones, approximately 92% of them singletons. Sequencing input: peripheral blood. The receptor set was obtained from a man between 45 and 60 years old with acute or convalescent COVID-19.

This clone appeared a single time. J is TRBJ2-7 and V is TRBV5-1, with D unclear. Germline V lookup: CDR1 SGHRS, CDR2 YFSETQ. The CDR3 has 13 residues. The V gene lost 2 bases and the J gene lost 1 base, with 7 bases spanning the gap. For the CDR3, the DNA is TGCGCCAGCAGCTTAGACTGGTCCTACGAGCAGTACTTC. It translates to CASSLDWSYEQYF.

The J gene is TRBJ2-1, the V gene TRBV24-1; 9 nucleotides agree with TRBD1. Germline V gives CDR1 KGHDR, CDR2 SFDVKD. V dropped 2 bases and J dropped 3; count of bases not matched to a gene: 4. This CDR3 is built from 16 residues. This CDR3 reads CATSDWGTGYYNEQFF. CDR3 bases: TGTGCCACCAGTGATTGGGGGACAGGGTACTACAATGAGCAGTTCTTC.

This rearrangement joins TRBV3-1 (or the pseudogene TRBV3-2) to TRBJ1-3; possibly TRBD1 for D (6 bases). The germline V gene encodes CDR1 LGHDT and CDR2 YNNKEL (reference sequence). The CDR3 has 15 amino acids. The V end was cut by 2 bases, the J end by 4 bases, with 12 bases between. CDR3 in amino acids: CASSQTGMGGNTIYF. The CDR3 DNA follows: TGTGCCAGCAGCCAAACAGGGATGGGCGGAAACACCATATATTTT.

V gene TRBV28 combines with J gene TRBJ1-5; D unresolved. The CDR3 is 13 amino acids. Germline CDR1 reads MDHEN; CDR2 reads SYDVKM. The V end lost 4 bases, the J end lost 4 bases, and 8 bases lay between the germline ends. The CDR3 reads CASSSSGNQPQHF. The CDR3 DNA is TGTGCCAGCAGTTCCTCCGGTAATCAGCCCCAGCATTTT. Based on the CDR3 plus reference TRBV28 and TRBJ1-5, the full variable domain is DVKVTQSSRYLVKRTGEKVFLECVQDMDHENMFWYRQDPGLGLRLIYFSYDVKMKEKGDIPEGYSVSREKKERFSLILESASTNQTSMYLCASSSSGNQPQHFGDGTRLSIL.

The rearrangement joins TRBV11-2 to TRBJ1-4, with TRBD1 identical over 9 bases. CDR3 length: 16 amino acids. Germline V CDR1 and CDR2: SGHAT, FQNNGV. J gave up 3 bases and V 3 bases, and 5 bases lay outside the gene matches. The CDR3 nucleotides are TGTGCCAGCAGCTTGGGGACAGGGAGGGCTAATGAAAAACTGTTTTTT. Translation: CASSLGTGRANEKLFF.

The rearrangement joins TRBV5-1 to TRBJ2-7, with TRBD2 identical over 12 bases. The CDR3 sequence is 17 residues long. Germline V CDR1 and CDR2: SGHRS, YFSETQ. V lost 0 bases to trimming and J lost 4 bases; unmatched junction nucleotides: 8. CDR3 coding DNA: TGCGCCAGCAGCTTGGCAACTAGCGGGAGGACTGCGTACGAGCAGTACTTC. As protein: CASSLATSGRTAYEQYF.

The CDR3 reads CASSSAGAGTGDYETQYF. In DNA, the CDR3 is TGTGCCAGCAGTTCTGCAGGTGCGGGGACAGGGGACTATGAGACCCAGTACTTC. The chain joins TRBV28 to TRBJ2-5, with 10 bases lining up with TRBD1. Losses at the gene ends were 4 bases for V and 5 bases for J; bases not matched to a gene: 16. CDR1 MDHEN and CDR2 SYDVKM come from the germline V gene. The CDR3 has 18 amino acids.

The chain joins TRBV11-2 to TRBJ1-2, with D uncertain. CDR3 length equals 16 residues. V was clipped by 1 base and J by 4 bases, with 16 bases between them. Germline V gene lookup returns CDR1 SGHAT and CDR2 FQNNGV. In nucleotides, the CDR3 is TGTGCCAGCAGCTTAGGATGGCCCCTAGGTTCCTATGGCTACACCTTC. Translated, it gives CASSLGWPLGSYGYTF.

The CDR3 nucleotides are TGTGCCAGCAGTATGAACCAGGGATACACTGAAGCTTTCTTT. This translates into CASSMNQGYTEAFF. The rearrangement joins TRBV28 to TRBJ1-1; D might be TRBD1 (5 bases). V was cut by 5 bases and J by 3 bases, with 13 bases left in between. The CDR3 runs 14 residues. From germline, CDR1 is MDHEN and CDR2 SYDVKM.

The rearrangement links TRBV6-2 or TRBV6-3 to TRBJ2-5, with D perhaps TRBD2 (7 bases). The length of the CDR3 is 15 residues. V was clipped by 5 bases and J by 4 bases, with 17 bases between them. Germline-derived CDR1 and CDR2 are MNHEY and SVGEGT. The CDR3 DNA sequence: TGTGCCAGCAGTGCCCCCTCGGGGGGCCTAGAGACCCAGTACTTC. As protein: CASSAPSGGLETQYF.

This clone was picked up one time. This chain uses TRBV19 with TRBJ1-1, with 8 bases that match TRBD1. Germline assignment: CDR1 LNHDA and CDR2 SQIVND (reference sequence). The CDR3 sequence is 15 residues long. Trimming cost V 3 bases and J 2 bases; bases outside gene matches: 5. The CDR3 reads CASSIRGQANTEAFF. The CDR3 bases are TGTGCCAGTAGTATTCGGGGACAGGCTAACACTGAAGCTTTCTTT.

The chain couples TRBV7-9 to TRBJ1-5; TRBD1 aligns across 7 bases. The germline gives CDR1 SEHNR, CDR2 FQNEAQ (reference sequence). Germline trimming cut 3 bases from V and 5 bases from J; bases unmatched to any gene: 4. The CDR3 runs to 14 residues. CDR3: CASSFGTAYQPQHF. The DNA for the CDR3 is TGTGCCAGCAGCTTTGGGACAGCTTATCAGCCCCAGCATTTT.

The J gene is TRBJ1-5, the V gene TRBV6-5, with D possibly being TRBD1 (5 bases). Trimming shortened V by 7 bases and J by 3 bases, and 13 bases separated the two germline ends. The CDR3 runs to 14 residues. CDR1 MNHEY and CDR2 SVGAGI come from the germline V gene. Here the CDR3 reads CASNQGSPNQPQHF. The CDR3 coding sequence is TGTGCCAGCAACCAGGGATCCCCCAATCAGCCCCAGCATTTT.

The table lists this clone with a few counts. The chain combines TRBV4-1 with TRBJ1-5; possible D gene TRBD1, 5 bases. This CDR3 is built from 16 residues. CDR1 MGHRA and CDR2 YSYEKL come from the germline V gene. V was cut by 0 bases and J by 3 bases, with 12 bases left in between. The CDR3 DNA follows: TGCGCCAGCAGCCAAGATCAGGGTCGGATCAATCAGCCCCAGCATTTT. This translates into CASSQDQGRINQPQHF.

This chain links TRBV6-2 or TRBV6-3 with TRBJ1-2, with 7 bases that match TRBD1. This CDR3 region has 15 residues. V was clipped by 5 bases and J by 7 bases; unmatched bases: 13. The V gene's germline CDR1 is MNHEY and CDR2 SVGEGT. The CDR3 bases are TGTGCCAGCAGTACAGGGGACGTTGGGCACGTTGGCTACACCTTC. It codes for CASSTGDVGHVGYTF.

The J gene is TRBJ1-4, the V gene TRBV9; TRBD1 agrees at 10 bases. The V gene end was trimmed by 5 bases and the J gene end by 7 bases; junction bases not matched to a gene: 5. The CDR3 has 14 amino acids. Germline V lookup: CDR1 SGDLS, CDR2 YYNGEE. The CDR3 reads CASSATGGLEKLFF. The CDR3 DNA is TGTGCCAGCAGTGCGACAGGGGGCCTTGAAAAACTGTTTTTT.

This sequence joins TRBV6-6 and TRBJ1-1; 8 bases are shared with TRBD1. With V trimmed by 7 bases and J by 3 bases, 7 bases remained unmatched. The CDR3 extends over 14 amino acids. The germline gives CDR1 MNHNY, CDR2 SVGAGI (reference sequence). CDR3 sequence: CASNPTGAHTEAFF. CDR3 bases: TGTGCCAGCAACCCGACAGGGGCGCACACTGAAGCTTTCTTT.

The genes are TRBV6-5 and TRBJ1-2; no clear D gene. Germline V gene data show CDR1 as MNHEY and CDR2 as SVGAGI. Trimming removed 7 bases at V and 3 bases at J, with 15 bases between. CDR3 size: 14 residues. The CDR3 sequence: CASKSIQRDYGYTF. The DNA for the CDR3 is TGTGCCAGCAAGTCTATCCAGCGCGACTATGGCTACACCTTC.

The chain links TRBV28 to TRBJ1-6, with 7 bases aligning to TRBD1. The CDR3 runs 14 residues. Trimming at V came to 6 bases and at J to 10 bases, leaving 9 bases not matched to a gene. Germline CDR1 and CDR2: MDHEN and SYDVKM. The chain's CDR3 is CASRQTGPYSPLHF. In DNA form, the CDR3 reads TGTGCCAGCAGGCAGACAGGGCCGTACTCACCCCTCCACTTT. Supplemented by reference TRBV28 and TRBJ1-6, the full variable domain reads DVKVTQSSRYLVKRTGEKVFLECVQDMDHENMFWYRQDPGLGLRLIYFSYDVKMKEKGDIPEGYSVSREKKERFSLILESASTNQTSMYLCASRQTGPYSPLHFGNGTRLTVT.

This clone showed up just once. The chain combines TRBV7-9 with TRBJ1-2, with D unresolved. Germline V CDR1 and CDR2: SEHNR, FQNEAQ (reference sequence). V gave up 1 base and J gave up 7 bases, with 10 bases separating them. The length of the CDR3 is 13 residues. CDR3: CASSLEGGSGYTF. DNA of the CDR3: TGTGCCAGCAGCTTAGAAGGAGGGAGTGGCTACACCTTC.

This sequence joins TRBV10-3 and TRBJ2-3, with 7 nucleotides matching TRBD1. CDR1 is ENHRY and CDR2 is SYGVKD in the germline V gene. This CDR3 region has 13 residues. J lost 1 base, V lost 11 bases, and 6 bases had no gene match. The CDR3: CAARDSRTDTQYF. The CDR3 bases are TGTGCCGCCCGGGACAGCCGCACAGATACGCAGTATTTT.

This clone appeared once. The chain links TRBV28 to TRBJ1-4, with D maybe TRBD1 (6 bases). V lost 5 bases to trimming and J lost 4 bases, with 11 bases between them. CDR1 is MDHEN, CDR2 SYDVKM, per germline. This CDR3 region has 14 residues. CDR3 region: CASSQQGGNEKLFF. The CDR3 DNA sequence: TGTGCCAGCAGTCAACAGGGTGGTAATGAAAAACTGTTTTTT.

J is TRBJ2-1 and V is TRBV9; 9 bases fit TRBD2. After removal of 4 bases from V and 8 bases from J, the junction contained 10 bases not matched to a gene. This CDR3 region has 15 residues. Germline V gene sequence: CDR1 SGDLS, CDR2 YYNGEE. The CDR3 DNA follows: TGTGCCAGCAGCCCTTGGGTAGCGGGAGATCATGAGCAGTTCTTC. This codes for CASSPWVAGDHEQFF.